This T cell receptor beta chain comes out of a study of blood T cell repertoires in COVID-19. Only in-frame clones appear in the TCRdb table, and some are missing; sequencing was by immunoSEQ multiplex PCR. This table has some 200,000 clones, around 85% appearing once. From germline, CDR1 is MNHNY and CDR2 SVGAGI (reference sequence). V lost 6 bases and J lost 2, with 4 bases in between. CDR3 size: 11 residues. This TCR came from a woman older than 75 with acute or convalescent COVID-19. The sample was peripheral blood. The chain combines TRBV6-6 with TRBJ2-5; D ambiguous. The CDR3 here is CASRTQETQYF. For the CDR3, the DNA is TGTGCCAGCAGAACACAAGAGACCCAGTACTTC.